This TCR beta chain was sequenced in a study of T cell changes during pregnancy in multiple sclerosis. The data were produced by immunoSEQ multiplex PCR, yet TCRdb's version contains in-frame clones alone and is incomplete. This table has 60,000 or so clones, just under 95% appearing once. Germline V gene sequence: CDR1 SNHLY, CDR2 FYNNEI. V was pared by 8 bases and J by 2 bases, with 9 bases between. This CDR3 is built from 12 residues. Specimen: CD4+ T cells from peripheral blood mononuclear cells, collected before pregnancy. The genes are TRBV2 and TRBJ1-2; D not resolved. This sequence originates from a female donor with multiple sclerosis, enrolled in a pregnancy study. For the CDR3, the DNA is TGTGCCAGCGGACGGGAGAACTATGGCTACACCTTC. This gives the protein CASGRENYGYTF.